These 12 T cell receptor beta chains came from one sample sequenced in a study of CD4 and CD8 cells across lung adenocarcinoma regions. TCRdb ran MiXCR on the PCR reads and lists one entry per CDR3 protein. The sample lists more than 11,000 distinct CDR3 sequences, around 40% seen once, with roughly 17% in the top ten. Sequenced: CD4+ T cells from the center of a lung tumor. The origin of the receptors is a male donor with lung adenocarcinoma. The CD4 and CD8 labels of this study may be unreliable.

About this clonotype itself: An end of the junction differs from the germline gene, which may be a read error. V gene TRBV27 combines with J gene TRBJ2-5; a weak D match, TRBD1 (6 bases). The J call is uncertain, as TRBJ2-3 better fits the DNA end. CDR1 and CDR2 (germline): MNHEY, SMNVEV (reference sequence). The CDR3 has 17 amino acids. The CDR3 sequence: CACSAGRGGSDQDTQYF. DNA for the CDR3: TGTGCCTGCAGTGCGGGCCGAGGGGGTTCTGACCAAGATACCCAGTATTTT.

This clonotype was detected only a few times. The chain employs TRBV6-4 and TRBJ1-2; 7 nucleotides match TRBD1. The CDR3 is 13 amino acids. The J segment lost 4 bases and the V segment lost 6 bases, leaving 5 bases of the junction unmatched. CDR1 MRHNA and CDR2 SNTAGT come from the germline V gene. The CDR3 DNA sequence: TGTGCCAGCAGCCCCCAGGGGGGCTATGGCTACACCTTC. Protein: CASSPQGGYGYTF.

The chain recombines TRBV4-1 with TRBJ1-2; 11 bases are a match to TRBD1. The germline V gene encodes CDR1 MGHRA and CDR2 YSYEKL. The CDR3 is 16 residues long. V was clipped by 0 bases and J by 4 bases; unmatched bases: 4. The CDR3 loop is CASSQDWTGGFYGYTF. CDR3 DNA: TGCGCCAGCAGCCAAGATTGGACAGGGGGCTTCTATGGCTACACCTTC.

This clonotype was counted ten times or more. The V call is TRBV2, the J call TRBJ2-5, with a possible D match to TRBD1 (6 bases). V lost 7 bases and J lost 5, with 14 bases in between. Germline V gene data show CDR1 as SNHLY and CDR2 as FYNNEI. The CDR3 runs to 13 residues. The CDR3 spells CASNPQGTETQYF. Written as DNA, the CDR3 is TGTGCCAGCAACCCACAGGGTACCGAGACCCAGTACTTC.

This clonotype has ten or more counts. DNA for the CDR3: TGTGCCAGCACCCCCCGGGCAGGGAACACCGGGGAGCTGTTTTTT. This gives the protein CASTPRAGNTGELFF. The gene calls are TRBV6-1 and TRBJ2-2, with D hard to call. Trimming removed 7 bases at V and 1 base at J, with 13 bases between. The V gene's germline CDR1 is MNHNS and CDR2 SASEGT. The CDR3 is 15 amino acids.

The chain is built from TRBV6-1 and TRBJ2-7; D perhaps matches TRBD2 (5 bases). The germline V gene encodes CDR1 MNHNS and CDR2 SASEGT. The CDR3 has 14 amino acids. The CDR3 sequence: CASEGGDEPTSSTV. CDR3 coding DNA: TGTGCCAGCGAGGGCGGAGACGAACCTACGAGCAGCACTGTC.

This clonotype showed up many times. This sequence joins TRBV6-1 and TRBJ1-2; TRBD1 is a possible D gene (6 bases). Trimming removed 1 base from V and 4 bases from J, with 13 bases in between. CDR1 and CDR2 from the germline V gene are MNHNS and SASEGT. The CDR3 totals 15 residues. This chain's CDR3 is CASSEGGRGSYGYTF. The CDR3, as DNA: TGTGCCAGCAGTGAAGGGGGCAGGGGATCCTATGGCTACACCTTC.

At least ten counts were recorded for this clonotype. The chain employs TRBV7-8 and TRBJ2-1, with 9 bases aligning to TRBD2. The trim removed 0 bases at V and 0 bases at J, leaving 9 bases unmatched. Germline V gene lookup returns CDR1 SGHVS and CDR2 FQNEAQ. The CDR3 is made up of 19 amino acids. CDR3 DNA sequence: TGTGCCAGCAGCTTAGCACGACTAGCGGTTGGTAGCTCCTACAATGAGCAGTTCTTC. Its translation is CASSLARLAVGSSYNEQFF.

J is TRBJ1-2 and V is TRBV6-1; a weak D match, TRBD1 (6 bases). Germline assignment: CDR1 MNHNS and CDR2 SASEGT. The V gene lost 3 bases and the J gene lost 7 bases, with 12 bases spanning the gap. This CDR3 is 13 amino acids long. CDR3 in amino acids: CASSEQGTGGYTF. CDR3 nucleotide sequence: TGTGCCAGCAGTGAGCAGGGGACGGGTGGCTACACCTTC.

The chain joins TRBV6-1 to TRBJ2-2; D uncertain. V lost 8 bases to trimming and J lost 16 bases, with 26 bases between them. Germline lookup yields CDR1 MNHNS and CDR2 SASEGT. CDR3 length equals 14 residues. CDR3 coding DNA: TGTGCCAGCCGCCGGGCTGTGAGCACCGAGGCGCAGTTTTTT. This encodes CASRRAVSTEAQFF.

Concerning this clonotype itself: One end of the junction varies from germline; a read error may be responsible. The chain carries TRBV7-2 and TRBJ2-4; tentatively, D is TRBD2 (7 bases). In germline, CDR1 is SGHTA, CDR2 FQGNSA. CDR3 length equals 19 residues. Here the CDR3 DNA reads TGTGCCAGCAGCTCCTTGGGGGTAGGCGGGGGCCTCGACCGAGACATCCAGTACTTC. It specifies CASSSLGVGGGLDRDIQYF.

J is TRBJ2-1 and V is TRBV20-1; 7 nucleotides agree with TRBD1. The last part of the DNA fits TRBJ2-7 better; the J call may be wrong. CDR3 size: 13 residues. Germline assignment: CDR1 DFQATT and CDR2 SNEGSKA (reference sequence). The chain's CDR3 is CSAWGQISYEQYF. The CDR3 DNA reads as TGCAGTGCCTGGGGACAGATTTCCTACGAGCAGTACTTC.